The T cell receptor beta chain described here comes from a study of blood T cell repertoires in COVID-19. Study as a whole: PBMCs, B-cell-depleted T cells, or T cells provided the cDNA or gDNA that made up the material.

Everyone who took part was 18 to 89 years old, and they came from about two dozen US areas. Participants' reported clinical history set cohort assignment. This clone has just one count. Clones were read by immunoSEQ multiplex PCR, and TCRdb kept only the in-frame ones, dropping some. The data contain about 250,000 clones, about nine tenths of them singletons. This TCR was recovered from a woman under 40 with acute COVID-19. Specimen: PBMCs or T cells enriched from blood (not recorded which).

As DNA, the CDR3 is TGCGCCAGCAGCCTCCTGCTGTTGGGGACAGGGTCCACCAATGAGCAGTTCTTC. It specifies CASSLLLLGTGSTNEQFF. The chain couples TRBV5-1 to TRBJ2-1, with 9 bases that match TRBD1. The V gene's germline CDR1 is SGHRS and CDR2 YFSETQ. The CDR3 length is 18 residues. Unmatched junction bases numbered 17, after V lost 4 bases and J lost 6 bases.